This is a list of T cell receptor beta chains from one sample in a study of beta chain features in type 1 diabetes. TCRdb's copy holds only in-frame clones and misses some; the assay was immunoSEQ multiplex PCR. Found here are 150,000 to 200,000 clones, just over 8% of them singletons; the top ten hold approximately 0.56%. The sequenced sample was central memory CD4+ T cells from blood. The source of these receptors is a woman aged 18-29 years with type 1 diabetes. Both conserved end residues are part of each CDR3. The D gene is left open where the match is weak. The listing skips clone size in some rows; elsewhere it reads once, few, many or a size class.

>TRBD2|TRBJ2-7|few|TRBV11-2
TGTGCCAGCACCTCCTATGATTGGGGACTAGCGGGAGCCTACGAGCAGTACTTC
CASTSYDWGLAGAYEQYF
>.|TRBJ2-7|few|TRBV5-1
TGCGCCAGCAGCCCGGACGGGGGAACCCACGAGCAGTACTTC
CASSPDGGTHEQYF
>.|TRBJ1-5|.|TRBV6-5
TGTGCCAGCAGTTACTCTGCCACAGCTGATCAGCCCCAGCATTTT
CASSYSATADQPQHF
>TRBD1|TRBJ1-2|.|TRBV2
TGTGCCAGCACCGAAGGACAGGGTGTCATGTTCACCTTC
CASTEGQGVMFTF
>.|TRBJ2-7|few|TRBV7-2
TGTGCCAGCAGCTTAGACAGGGTGGTGTACGAGCAGTACTTC
CASSLDRVVYEQYF
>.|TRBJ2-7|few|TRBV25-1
TGTGCCAGCAGTTCCTCCGGTGGGGCCGAGCAGTACTTC
CASSSSGGAEQYF
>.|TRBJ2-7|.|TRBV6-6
TGTGCCAGCAGATGGGCGGGCGGGAACTCCTACGAGCAGTACTTC
CASRWAGGNSYEQYF
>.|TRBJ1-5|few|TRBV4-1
TGCGCCAGCAGCCCCCAGACAGGAAATAATCAGCCCCAGCATTTT
CASSPQTGNNQPQHF
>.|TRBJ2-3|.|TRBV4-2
TGTGCCAGCAGCCAAGATCTTCCGAGGGGGGGGTTGGATACGCAGTATTTT
CASSQDLPRGGLDTQYF
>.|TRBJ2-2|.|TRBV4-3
TGCGCCAGCAGCCCGCCAGGGAACACCGGGGAGCTGTTTTTT
CASSPPGNTGELFF
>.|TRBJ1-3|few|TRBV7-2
TGTGCCAGCAGCCGGTCGGTCTCTGGAAACACCATATATTTT
CASSRSVSGNTIYF
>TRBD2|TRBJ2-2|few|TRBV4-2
TGTGCCAGCAGCCATGAACTAGCGGATACCGGGGAGCTGTTTTTT
CASSHELADTGELFF
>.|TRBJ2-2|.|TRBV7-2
TGTGCCAGCCCCCCCGGTGCCAGGCCTACCGGGGAGCTGTTTTTT
CASPPGARPTGELFF
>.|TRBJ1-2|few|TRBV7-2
TGTGCCAGCAGCTACCCCGGGAGGGGTGGCTACACCTTC
CASSYPGRGGYTF
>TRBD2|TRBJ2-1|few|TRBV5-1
TGCGCCAGCAGCTTGGATAGTAGCGGGAGGGCATCCGAGCAGTTCTTC
CASSLDSSGRASEQFF
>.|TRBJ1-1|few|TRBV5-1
TGCGCCAGCAGCATTACAGGGCGAACTGAAGCTTTCTTT
CASSITGRTEAFF
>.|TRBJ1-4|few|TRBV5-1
TGCGCCAGCAGCGCAGGGACGGCGGGGCGGGAAAAACTGTTTTTT
CASSAGTAGREKLFF
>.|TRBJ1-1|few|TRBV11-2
TGTGCCAGCAGCTTAGCCAGGGCAAACACTGAAGCTTTCTTT
CASSLARANTEAFF
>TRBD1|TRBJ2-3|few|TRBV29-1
TGCAGCGTTACCACAGGGGGGACTAGCACAGATACGCAGTATTTT
CSVTTGGTSTDTQYF
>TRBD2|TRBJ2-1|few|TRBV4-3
TGCGCCAGCAGCCGCGACATGTCCGGGACTACATTCTTC
CASSRDMSGTTFF
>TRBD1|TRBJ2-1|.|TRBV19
TGTGCCAGTATAGGGACAGGGGCTAAATCGAATGAGCAGTTCTTC
CASIGTGAKSNEQFF
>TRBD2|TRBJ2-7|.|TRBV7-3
TGTGCCAGCAGCCCCGGGGGGTACGAGCAGTACTTC
CASSPGGYEQYF
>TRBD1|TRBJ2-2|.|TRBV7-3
TGTGCCAGCAGCTTCATTACAGGGGGTGGTAACACCGGGGAGCTGTTTTTT
CASSFITGGGNTGELFF
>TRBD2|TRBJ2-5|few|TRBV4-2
TGTGCCAGCAGCCAAGATCAAGGGCGGCGGGAGTTACGAGAGACCCAGTACTTC
CASSQDQGRRELRETQYF
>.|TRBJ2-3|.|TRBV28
TGTGCCAGCAGTCGGGACAACACAGATACGCAGTATTTT
CASSRDNTDTQYF
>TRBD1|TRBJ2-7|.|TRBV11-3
TGTGCCAGCAGCAATGGACAGGGACAGGAGCAGTACTTC
CASSNGQGQEQYF
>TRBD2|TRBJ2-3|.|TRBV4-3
TGCGCCAGCAGCCCCCGAGTAGCGGGAGGCGCCTCAGATACGCAGTATTTT
CASSPRVAGGASDTQYF
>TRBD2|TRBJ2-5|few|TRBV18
TGTGCCAGCTCACCGCGCACTAGCGGCCAAGAGACCCAGTACTTC
CASSPRTSGQETQYF
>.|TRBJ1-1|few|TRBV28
TGTGCCAGCAGTTATACGGGCCACCAGGGCACTGAAGCTTTCTTT
CASSYTGHQGTEAFF
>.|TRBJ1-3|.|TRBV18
TGTGCCAGCTCACTCCGGACAGCTGGAAACACCATATATTTT
CASSLRTAGNTIYF
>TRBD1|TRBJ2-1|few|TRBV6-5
TGTGCCAGCGCGCGAGGGGGCCCCCGGGATGAGCAGTTCTTC
CASARGGPRDEQFF
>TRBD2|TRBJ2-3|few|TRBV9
TGTGCCAGCAGTTTAGGGCTAGCGGGGGATACGCAGTATTTT
CASSLGLAGDTQYF
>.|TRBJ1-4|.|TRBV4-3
TGCGCCAGCAGCCAAGCAAGGGCCGGACAGACAACTAATGAAAAACTGTTTTTT
CASSQARAGQTTNEKLFF